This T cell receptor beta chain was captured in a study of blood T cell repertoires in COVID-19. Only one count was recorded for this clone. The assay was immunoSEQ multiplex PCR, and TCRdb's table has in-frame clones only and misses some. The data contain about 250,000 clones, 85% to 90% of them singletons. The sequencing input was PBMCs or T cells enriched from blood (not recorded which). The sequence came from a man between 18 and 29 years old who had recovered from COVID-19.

CDR3 DNA sequence: TGTGCCATCAGGCGGACAGGGACGAACACCGGGGAGCTGTTTTTT. This gives the protein CAIRRTGTNTGELFF. This chain joins TRBV10-3 and TRBJ2-2, with 8 bases identical to TRBD1. The length of the CDR3 is 15 residues. Losses at the gene ends were 6 bases for V and 0 bases for J; bases not matched to a gene: 3. CDR1 is ENHRY, CDR2 SYGVKD, per germline.